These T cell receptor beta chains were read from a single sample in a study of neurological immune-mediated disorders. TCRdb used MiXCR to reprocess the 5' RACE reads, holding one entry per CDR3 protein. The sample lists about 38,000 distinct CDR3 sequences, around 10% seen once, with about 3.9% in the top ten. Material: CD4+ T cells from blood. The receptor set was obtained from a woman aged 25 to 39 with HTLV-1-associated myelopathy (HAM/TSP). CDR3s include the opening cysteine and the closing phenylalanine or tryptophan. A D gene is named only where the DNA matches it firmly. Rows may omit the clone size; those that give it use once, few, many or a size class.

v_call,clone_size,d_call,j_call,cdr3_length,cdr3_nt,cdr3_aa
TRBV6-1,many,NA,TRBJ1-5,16,TGTGCCAGCAGCCCCAAACAACAGGGAGGCAATCAGCCCCAGCATTTT,CASSPKQQGGNQPQHF
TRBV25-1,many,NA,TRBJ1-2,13,TGTGCCAGCAGTAGGACGGCGAAATATGGCTACACCTTC,CASSRTAKYGYTF
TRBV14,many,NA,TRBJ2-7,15,TGTGCCAGCTCTGAAGGGGTCTATCCCGCCTACGAGCAGTACTTC,CASSEGVYPAYEQYF
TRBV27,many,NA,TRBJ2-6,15,TGTGCCAGCAGGCCGGTGGGAACTGGGGCCAACGTCCTGACTTTC,CASRPVGTGANVLTF
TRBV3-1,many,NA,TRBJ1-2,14,TGTGCCAGCAGCCAGAAGGGCGGAGGTTCCGGCTACACCTTC,CASSQKGGGSGYTF
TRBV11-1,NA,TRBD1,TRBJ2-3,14,TGTGCCAGCAGCTTAACTTTCCCCGGGACAGGGGAGTATTTT,CASSLTFPGTGEYF
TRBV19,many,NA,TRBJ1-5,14,TGTGCCAGTACCCAACAGGGTGCGGGACAGCCCCAGCATTTT,CASTQQGAGQPQHF
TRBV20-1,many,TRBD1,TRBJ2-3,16,TGCAGTGCTAGAGACGGGGGACAGGGGAAAGCAGATACGCAGTATTTT,CSARDGGQGKADTQYF
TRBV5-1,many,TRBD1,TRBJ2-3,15,TGCGCCAGCAGCACCGGACAGGGACTCACAGATACGCAGTATTTT,CASSTGQGLTDTQYF
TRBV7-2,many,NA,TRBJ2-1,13,TGTGCCAGCAGCCCTCCCCCCCCCAATGAGCAGTTCTTC,CASSPPPPNEQFF
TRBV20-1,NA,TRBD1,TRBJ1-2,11,TGCAGTGCAGGGGGCGGGTATGGCTACATCTTC,CSAGGGYGYIF
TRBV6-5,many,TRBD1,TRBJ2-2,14,TGTGCCAGCAGTTTATACAGGGGCACCGGGGAGCTGTTTTTT,CASSLYRGTGELFF
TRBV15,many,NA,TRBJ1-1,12,TGTGCCACCGGGGAACCCTCAACTGAAGCTTTCTTT,CATGEPSTEAFF
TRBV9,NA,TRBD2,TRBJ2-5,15,TGTGCCAACAGCGTAGACGGCGGGAGAAATGAGACCCAGTACTTC,CANSVDGGRNETQYF
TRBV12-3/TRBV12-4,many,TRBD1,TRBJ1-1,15,TGTGCCAGCAGTCCACAGGGGGTCCCGAACACTGAAGCTTTCTTT,CASSPQGVPNTEAFF
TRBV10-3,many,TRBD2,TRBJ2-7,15,TGTGCCATCGGAGAAATAGCGGGGGGATCCTACGAGCAGTACTTC,CAIGEIAGGSYEQYF
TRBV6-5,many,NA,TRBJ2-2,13,TGTGCCAGCAGGGGATCGAACACCGGGGAGCTGTTTTTT,CASRGSNTGELFF
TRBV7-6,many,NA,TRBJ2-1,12,TGTGCCAGCAGCTTCATCCTCGGTGAGCAGTTCTTC,CASSFILGEQFF
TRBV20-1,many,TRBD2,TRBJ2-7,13,TGCAGTTACGAGGGGCCGGGGGGGCTTGAGCAGTACTTC,CSYEGPGGLEQYF
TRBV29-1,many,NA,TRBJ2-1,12,TGCAGCGACGGAGGGAGGTACAATGAGCAGTTCTTC,CSDGGRYNEQFF
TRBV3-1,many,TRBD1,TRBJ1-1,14,TGTGCCAGCAGCAATCCGACAGGGCGGACTGAAGCTTTCTTT,CASSNPTGRTEAFF
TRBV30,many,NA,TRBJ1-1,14,TGTGCCTGGAGTCGGAACAGGGCGAACACTGAAGCTTTCTTT,CAWSRNRANTEAFF
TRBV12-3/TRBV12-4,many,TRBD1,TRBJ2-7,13,TGTGCCAGCCGAGAGGGACAGCTCTACGAGCAGTACTTC,CASREGQLYEQYF
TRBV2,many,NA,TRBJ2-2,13,TGTGCCAGCAGGGTAGGGGAGGCCGGGGAGCTGTTTTTT,CASRVGEAGELFF
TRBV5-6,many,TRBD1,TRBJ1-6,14,TGTGCCAGCAGCTTGGGGACAGGGGATTCACCCCTCCACTTT,CASSLGTGDSPLHF
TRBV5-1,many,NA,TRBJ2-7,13,TGCGCCAGCACCTCAGGACAGTCCTACGAGCAGTACTTC,CASTSGQSYEQYF
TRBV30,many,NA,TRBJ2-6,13,TGTGCCTGGACAGGGGCTGGGGCCAACGTCCTGACTTTC,CAWTGAGANVLTF
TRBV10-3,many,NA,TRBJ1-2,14,TGTGCCATCAGCGGGGAGGGAGGTTACTATGGCTACACCTTC,CAISGEGGYYGYTF
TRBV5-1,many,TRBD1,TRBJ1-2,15,TGCGCCAGCAGCGGTAGGGGACAGCTTAACTATGGCTACACCTTC,CASSGRGQLNYGYTF
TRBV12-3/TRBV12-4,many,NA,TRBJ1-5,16,TGTGCCAGCAGTTTAGGAGGGGTCAGGAGCAATCAGCCCCAGCATTTT,CASSLGGVRSNQPQHF
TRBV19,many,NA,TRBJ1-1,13,TGTGCCAGTAGTATCTCACAGGGCGAGGATGCTTTCTTT,CASSISQGEDAFF
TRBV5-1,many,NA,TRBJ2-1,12,TGCGCCAGCGACGAGGGGGGGAATGAGCAGTTCTTC,CASDEGGNEQFF
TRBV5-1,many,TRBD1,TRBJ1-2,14,TGCGCCAGCAGCTCTGGACAGGGGACGTACGGCTACACCTTC,CASSSGQGTYGYTF
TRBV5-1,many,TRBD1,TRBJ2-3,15,TGCGCCAGCAGCTTACAGGGGGCAATGACAGATACGCAGTATTTT,CASSLQGAMTDTQYF
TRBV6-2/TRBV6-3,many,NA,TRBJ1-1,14,TGTGCCAGCATCTTAAGTGGGAGTTTGCCCCAAGCTTTCTTT,CASILSGSLPQAFF
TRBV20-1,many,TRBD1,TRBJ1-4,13,TGCAGTGCTAGAGATCAGGGGGAAGAAAAACTGTTTTTT,CSARDQGEEKLFF